The 15 T cell receptor beta chains below were found in one sample sequenced in a study of CD8+CD57+ T cells in acquired aplastic anemia. Genomic DNA provided the template from which TCR beta VDJ and CDR3 profiles were obtained. TCRdb independently ran MiXCR on the reads; one entry per CDR3 protein. The sample lists about 120,000 distinct CDR3 sequences, 45% to 60% occurring once. Patients chosen for sequencing had shown CD8+CD57+ cell expansion by flow cytometry. Input material: sorted CD4+, CD8+, or CD8+CD57+ T cells (not recorded which) from PBMCs. Receptors originate from a human donor with aplastic anemia.

This clonotype was recorded a few times. The chain couples TRBV6-5 to TRBJ2-7, with D possibly called TRBD1 or TRBD2 (5 bases each). The length of the CDR3 is 17 residues. Germline-derived CDR1 and CDR2 are MNHEY and SVGAGI. Trimming stripped 2 bases from V and 0 bases from J, with 17 bases between. This CDR3 is CASSYRTPGPGSYEQYF. The DNA for the CDR3 is TGTGCCAGCAGTTACCGTACTCCGGGACCCGGCTCCTACGAGCAGTACTTC.

V usage is TRBV7-3 and J usage is TRBJ1-2; D remains ambiguous. The germline gives CDR1 SGHTA, CDR2 FQGTGA. CDR3 length: 12 residues. Trimming took off 5 bases at V and 4 bases at J, with 8 bases between the two ends. The CDR3 DNA follows: TGTGCCAGCAGCCTGGGAATCTATGGCTACACCTTC. Encoded protein: CASSLGIYGYTF.

This clonotype was found many times. This chain connects TRBV20-1 to TRBJ2-1; D may be TRBD1 (5 bases). Looked up from germline, CDR1 is DFQATT and CDR2 is SNEGSKA (reference sequence). This CDR3 comprises 17 residues. V lost 2 bases and J 0 bases, leaving 17 bases between the germline ends. CDR3 region: CSARPEARVGSYNEQFF. The CDR3 DNA is TGCAGTGCTAGACCCGAGGCCAGGGTCGGCTCCTACAATGAGCAGTTCTTC.

This clonotype was observed at least ten times. The V call is TRBV2, the J call TRBJ2-5, with no clear D. With 6 bases removed from V and 0 bases from J, the gap between germline ends came to 5 bases. Looked up from germline, CDR1 is SNHLY and CDR2 is FYNNEI. This CDR3 has 12 residues. CDR3 sequence: CASRGYQETQYF. CDR3 nucleotide sequence: TGTGCCAGCAGGGGGTACCAAGAGACCCAGTACTTC.

V gene TRBV10-2 combines with J gene TRBJ1-3; TRBD1 might be the D (5 bases). Trimming left V 6 bases short and J 4 bases short, with 16 bases between. Germline V lookup: CDR1 WSHSY, CDR2 SAAADI. This CDR3 region has 15 residues. Here the CDR3 DNA reads TGCGCCAGCAGAGGAACAGGAGCGGGCGGAAACACCATATATTTT. It is translated as CASRGTGAGGNTIYF.

This clonotype was picked up one time. A read error may explain this, as a much larger clone is one base away. The V and J genes are TRBV15 and TRBJ1-1; 8 bases fit TRBD1. In germline, CDR1 is LNHNV, CDR2 YYDKDF (reference sequence). The ends lost 4 bases at V and 5 bases at J; junction bases unmatched: 15. This CDR3 has 17 amino acids. As DNA, the CDR3 is TGTGCCACCAGCATCATCGACAGGGGCACAGCGACGACTGAAGCTTTCTTT. Translated: CATSIIDRGTATTEAFF. Together with reference TRBV15 and TRBJ1-1, the CDR3 gives the full variable domain: DAMVIQNPRYQVTQFGKPVTLSCSQTLNHNVMYWYQQKSSQAPKLLFHYYDKDFNNEADTPDNFQSRRPNTSFCFLDIRSPGLGDTAMYLCATSIIDRGTATTEAFFGQGTRLTVV.

V is TRBV2 and J is TRBJ1-6; D ambiguous. Germline CDR1 is SNHLY and CDR2 is FYNNEI. The length of the CDR3 is 13 residues. With 8 bases removed from V and 7 bases from J, the gap between germline ends came to 12 bases. The CDR3 loop reads CASREYGNSPLHF. As DNA, the CDR3 is TGTGCCAGCCGGGAGTACGGGAATTCACCCCTCCACTTT.

The J gene is TRBJ2-1, the V gene TRBV20-1; D is tentatively TRBD1 or TRBD2 (5 bases each). V was shortened by 0 bases and J by 5 bases, with 17 bases between the two germline ends. The length of the CDR3 is 16 residues. The germline gives CDR1 DFQATT, CDR2 SNEGSKA (reference sequence). This chain's CDR3 is CSARDRGENTDNEQFF. The CDR3 DNA reads as TGCAGTGCTAGAGATCGAGGGGAAAATACTGACAATGAGCAGTTCTTC.

The chain is built from TRBV7-8 and TRBJ2-7; tentative D call: TRBD2 (7 bases). Between the trimmed V and J ends, which lost 1 base and 4 bases, there was a span of 17 bases. The length of the CDR3 is 16 residues. Germline values: CDR1 SGHVS, CDR2 FQNEAQ. The CDR3 is CASSLGSAGARYEQYF. CDR3 DNA: TGTGCCAGCAGCTTAGGGTCTGCGGGGGCGAGGTACGAGCAGTACTTC.

This chain links TRBV7-2 with TRBJ2-7; D is unclear. The CDR3 loop spans 13 amino acids. The germline V gene has CDR1 SGHTA and CDR2 FQGNSA. V was trimmed by 0 bases and J by 2 bases, leaving 5 bases between them. In DNA, the CDR3 is TGTGCCAGCAGCTTAGCGCGTACCTACGAGCAGTACTTC. This translates into CASSLARTYEQYF.

For the CDR3, the DNA is TGCAGCGTTGAAGGGACAGGGCCTGATTCACCCCTCCACTTT. Translation gives CSVEGTGPDSPLHF. J is TRBJ1-6 and V is TRBV29-1; 8 positions match TRBD1. Per the germline V gene, CDR1 is SQVTM and CDR2 is ANQGSEA. The V and J ends lost 1 base and 8 bases, in that order; junction bases with no gene match: 4. CDR3 length equals 14 residues.

J is TRBJ1-6 and V is TRBV10-3, with TRBD1 as a possible D gene (5 bases). Germline CDR1 ENHRY, CDR2 SYGVKD. This CDR3 is built from 15 residues. Trimming shortened V by 8 bases and J by 5 bases, and 16 bases separated the two germline ends. The CDR3 sequence: CAIGTGTEDNSPLHF. The CDR3 DNA follows: TGTGCCATCGGGACCGGGACCGAAGATAATTCACCCCTCCACTTT.

This clonotype showed up many times. The J gene is TRBJ1-2, the V gene TRBV6-2 or TRBV6-3, with D tentatively TRBD1 (5 bases). V dropped 5 bases and J dropped 0 bases, with 13 bases sitting between them. The CDR3 length is 15 residues. Germline CDR1 MNHEY, CDR2 SVGEGT. The CDR3, as DNA: TGTGCCAGCAGTCTCCCGGGGGAGCCTAACTATGGCTACACCTTC. Residues: CASSLPGEPNYGYTF.

There are many counts of this clonotype. This chain uses TRBV27 with TRBJ2-7, with no clear D. This CDR3 is 13 amino acids long. The ends were cut back, 5 bases at V and 1 base at J, with 9 bases in the middle. Germline V gene sequence: CDR1 MNHEY, CDR2 SMNVEV (reference sequence). CDR3 amino acids: CASSIQASYEQYF. The CDR3 bases are TGTGCCAGCAGTATCCAGGCATCCTACGAGCAGTACTTC.

This chain uses TRBV25-1 with TRBJ2-7; 8 positions agree with TRBD1. Germline values: CDR1 MGHDK, CDR2 SYGVNS. With V trimmed by 6 bases and J by 5 bases, 6 bases remained unmatched. CDR3 length equals 13 residues. The CDR3 protein is CASSRDRPNEQYF. CDR3 in DNA: TGTGCCAGCAGCCGGGACAGGCCTAACGAGCAGTACTTC.